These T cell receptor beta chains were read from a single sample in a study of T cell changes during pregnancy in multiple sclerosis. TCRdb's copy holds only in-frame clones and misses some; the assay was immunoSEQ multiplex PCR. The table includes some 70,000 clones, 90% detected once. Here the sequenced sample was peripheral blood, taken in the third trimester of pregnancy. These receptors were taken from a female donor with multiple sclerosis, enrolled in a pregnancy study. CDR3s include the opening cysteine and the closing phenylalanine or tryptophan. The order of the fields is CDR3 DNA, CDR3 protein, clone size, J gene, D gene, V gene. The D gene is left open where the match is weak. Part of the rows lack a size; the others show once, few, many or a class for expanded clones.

TGTGCCAGTAGTGTGCAGGGAGGAGGCACCGGGGAGCTGTTTTTT	CASSVQGGGTGELFF	.	TRBJ2-2	.	TRBV19
TGTGCCTGGAGTGAGACAGCATACGAGCAGTACTTC	CAWSETAYEQYF	.	TRBJ2-7	.	TRBV30
TGCGCCAGCAGCCAAGATATAGGGGCAGCGAATTCACCCCTCCACTTT	CASSQDIGAANSPLHF	.	TRBJ1-6	.	TRBV4-3
TGTGCCAGCAGTGAATTGGGGGGTCAGCCCCAGCATTTT	CASSELGGQPQHF	.	TRBJ1-5	.	TRBV6-1
TGTGCCAGCAGTGGGGAGGGCCCTCATGAAAAACTGTTTTTT	CASSGEGPHEKLFF	.	TRBJ1-4	.	TRBV6-5
TGTGCCAGCCAAGGGGGACGGCAGGGACCCTATGGCTACACCTTC	CASQGGRQGPYGYTF	.	TRBJ1-2	.	TRBV28
TGTGCCAGCTCGCTCGGGGCAGGGGGAGGCACAGATACGCAGTATTTT	CASSLGAGGGTDTQYF	once	TRBJ2-3	TRBD1	TRBV18
TGTGCCAGTACTAACGCGGGGCGGGGGGGCCTGAATGAGCAGTTCTTC	CASTNAGRGGLNEQFF	.	TRBJ2-1	TRBD2	TRBV19
TGTGCCAGCAGCTACGGTGAGACCCAGTACTTC	CASSYGETQYF	.	TRBJ2-5	.	TRBV7-2
TGTGCCAGCAGCTTCGGCGGGGGGCTGGCCAATGAGCAGTTCTTC	CASSFGGGLANEQFF	.	TRBJ2-1	TRBD2	TRBV7-2
TGCAGCGTTGGGACAGCCTACTACGAGCAGTACTTC	CSVGTAYYEQYF	.	TRBJ2-7	.	TRBV29-1
TGTGCCAGCATCTCAGGGGTGGGGGATACGCAGTATTTT	CASISGVGDTQYF	.	TRBJ2-3	.	TRBV2
TGCGCCAGCAGCCAAGATCCGGCTCAGGCTAATGAAAAACTGTTTTTT	CASSQDPAQANEKLFF	.	TRBJ1-4	.	TRBV4-3
TGCGCCAGCAGCTTGGGAGGACTAGCTCAAGAGACCCAGTACTTC	CASSLGGLAQETQYF	.	TRBJ2-5	TRBD2	TRBV5-1
TGTGCCAGCCCTCTCTACACCTTC	CASPLYTF	few	TRBJ1-2	.	TRBV7-2
TGTGCCATCATGGCCCCTGCGGGGGCTGGAAACACTGAAGCTTTCTTT	CAIMAPAGAGNTEAFF	.	TRBJ1-1	.	TRBV10-3